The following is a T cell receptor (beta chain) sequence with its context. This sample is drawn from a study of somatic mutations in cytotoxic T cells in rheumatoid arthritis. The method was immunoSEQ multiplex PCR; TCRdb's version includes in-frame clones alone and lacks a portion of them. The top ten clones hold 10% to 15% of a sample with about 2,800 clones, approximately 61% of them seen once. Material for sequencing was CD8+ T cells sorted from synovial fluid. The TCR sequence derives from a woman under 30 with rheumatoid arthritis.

The CDR3 reads CASSQIAGSGANVLTF. DNA for the CDR3: TGCGCCAGCAGCCAAATAGCGGGCTCTGGGGCCAACGTCCTGACTTTC. The genes are TRBV4-3 and TRBJ2-6; 7 bases fit TRBD2. The V segment lost 2 bases and the J segment 0 bases; nucleotides outside the gene matches: 1. The CDR3 runs 16 residues. Per the germline V gene, CDR1 is LGHNA and CDR2 is YSLEER.